One and the same sample provided the 11 T cell receptor beta chains below, sequenced in a study of vaccination and CD4 T cells after COVID-19. Sequence data for DNA of cultured CD4+ T cells were generated by the Oncomine TCR Beta short-read assay. TCRdb redid the calling of the PCR reads with MiXCR, one entry per CDR3 protein. The repertoire includes tens of thousands of distinct CDR3 sequences, around 70% of them detected once, and around 8.9% sits in the top ten. Their antigens remain unidentified. Treatment here: approximately nine-day PBMC culture with coronavirus spike peptide pools or control peptides (ViraFEST assay). Sequenced: CD4+ T cells from blood, cultured in vitro. These receptors were obtained from a human donor who had recovered from COVID-19.

This chain's CDR3 is CAIRGGAGDQPQHF. The CDR3 DNA follows: TGTGCCATCAGGGGGGGCGCGGGGGACCAGCCCCAGCATTTT. V and J are TRBV10-3 and TRBJ1-5; D is possibly TRBD1 (6 bases). CDR3 size: 14 residues. With 6 bases removed from V and 7 bases from J, the gap between germline ends came to 16 bases. From germline, CDR1 is ENHRY and CDR2 SYGVKD.

The chain employs TRBV24-1 and TRBJ2-1, with 9 nucleotides matching TRBD1. With V trimmed by 3 bases and J by 7 bases, 9 bases remained unmatched. This CDR3 region has 16 residues. In germline, CDR1 is KGHDR, CDR2 SFDVKD. The CDR3 spells CATSDLQGAALNEQFF. The CDR3 nucleotides read TGTGCCACCAGTGATCTACAGGGGGCTGCCCTAAATGAGCAGTTCTTC.

A single count supports this clonotype. J is TRBJ1-5 and V is TRBV28, with D uncertain. This CDR3 has 15 amino acids. The V gene lost 6 bases and the J gene lost 2 bases, with 14 bases spanning the gap. Germline V gene sequence: CDR1 MDHEN, CDR2 SYDVKM. This CDR3 reads CASRGGALGNQPQHF. CDR3 DNA sequence: TGTGCCAGCAGGGGCGGCGCACTCGGCAATCAGCCCCAGCATTTT.

This clonotype came up a few times. The chain recombines TRBV15 with TRBJ1-1; 11 bases are shared with TRBD1. Germline assignment: CDR1 LNHNV and CDR2 YYDKDF (reference sequence). This CDR3 spans 16 amino acids. Trimming took 3 bases from V and 1 from J; bases not matched to a gene: 4. Here the CDR3 reads CATSSRDRGANTEAFF. CDR3 coding DNA: TGTGCCACCAGCAGCCGGGACAGGGGGGCGAACACTGAAGCTTTCTTT.

The chain couples TRBV20-1 to TRBJ1-1; D is perhaps TRBD1 (6 bases). Trimming cost V 2 bases and J 11 bases, with 24 bases left between them. CDR1 is DFQATT and CDR2 is SNEGSKA in the germline V gene (reference sequence). This CDR3 has 15 residues. The CDR3 region is CSARPGAQGQPGAFF. DNA of the CDR3: TGCAGTGCTAGACCCGGGGCCCAGGGGCAACCGGGCGCTTTCTTT.

This chain connects TRBV6-4 to TRBJ2-3; D gene unclear. CDR3 length equals 13 residues. Between the trimmed V and J ends, which lost 0 bases and 8 bases, there was a span of 9 bases. Germline values: CDR1 MRHNA, CDR2 SNTAGT. This chain's CDR3 is CASSDSNRGTQYF. Here the CDR3 DNA reads TGTGCCAGCAGTGACTCAAACCGCGGTACGCAGTATTTT.

This clonotype has more than one count but fewer than ten. V and J are TRBV11-2 and TRBJ2-5, with TRBD2 matching 9 bases. The CDR3 spans 14 residues. With V trimmed by 3 bases and J by 4 bases, 3 bases remained unmatched. Germline lookup yields CDR1 SGHAT and CDR2 FQNNGV. The CDR3 region has the DNA TGTGCCAGCAGCTTGGGCGGGAGGGGAGAGACCCAGTACTTC. Its protein is CASSLGGRGETQYF.

This sequence joins TRBV10-2 and TRBJ1-2; 7 bases are shared with TRBD1. The J segment lost 4 bases and the V segment lost 6 bases, leaving 5 bases of the junction unmatched. The CDR3 has 13 amino acids. Germline lookup yields CDR1 WSHSY and CDR2 SAAADI. This CDR3 is CASSRDRVYGYTF. The CDR3, as DNA: TGCGCCAGCAGCCGCGACAGGGTCTATGGCTACACCTTC.

The chain uses TRBV15 and TRBJ2-3; the D call may be TRBD1 or TRBD2 (6 bases each). This CDR3 spans 17 amino acids. V lost 1 base and J lost 3, with 17 bases in between. Germline loops: CDR1 LNHNV, CDR2 YYDKDF (reference sequence). This CDR3 is CATSRAHLARGTDTQYF. The CDR3 DNA reads TGTGCCACCAGCAGAGCCCACCTAGCGAGGGGGACAGATACGCAGTATTTT.

The chain joins TRBV7-2 to TRBJ1-1; tentative D call: TRBD1 (5 bases). Germline assignment: CDR1 SGHTA and CDR2 FQGNSA. The CDR3 sequence is 17 residues long. Trimming removed 5 bases from V and 2 bases from J, with 21 bases in between. The DNA of the CDR3 is TGTGCCAGCAGCCCCCACCACCGGGGCGCGAGAAACACTGAAGCTTTCTTT. Its translation is CASSPHHRGARNTEAFF.

The J gene is TRBJ1-5, the V gene TRBV7-9; the match to TRBD1 covers 7 bases. Germline V gives CDR1 SEHNR, CDR2 FQNEAQ (reference sequence). The CDR3 consists of 16 residues. V dropped 5 bases and J dropped 4; count of bases not matched to a gene: 11. CDR3 nucleotides: TGTGCCAGCAGCACCGACAGGGATACTCTTAATCAGCCCCAGCATTTT. Translation: CASSTDRDTLNQPQHF.